Below, 15 T cell receptor beta chains from the same sample are listed, as sequenced in a study of patients and donors after allogeneic stem cell transplantation. One entry per CDR3 protein, called by TCRdb with MiXCR from the RT-PCR reads. This sample has 410,000 or so distinct CDR3 sequences; more than 15% occur once, and the top ten carry 7.2%. The sequenced sample was blood, either unsorted or a sorted T cell fraction (not recorded which). All receptors come from a human donor who was either an allogeneic HSCT recipient or a stem cell or donor lymphocyte infusion donor (not recorded which). It is not recorded whose cells these are; they may come from a transplant donor.

The chain recombines TRBV27 with TRBJ1-4; TRBD1 might be the D (6 bases). The CDR3 covers 17 residues. CDR1 is MNHEY and CDR2 is SMNVEV in the germline V gene (reference sequence). Deletions cut 7 bases from V and 7 bases from J, with 25 bases between. CDR3 coding DNA: TGTGCCAGCATCTCCCCGGCCGGGGGGCGCTGGGGTGAAAAACTGTTTTTT. This sequence encodes CASISPAGGRWGEKLFF.

This clonotype was picked up a small number of times. J is TRBJ2-7 and V is TRBV7-6; D might be TRBD2 (6 bases). This CDR3 contains 14 residues. V lost 3 bases to trimming and J lost 6 bases, with 15 bases between them. Germline V gives CDR1 SGHVS, CDR2 FNYEAQ. This CDR3 reads CASSLIRRGFEQYF. CDR3 nucleotide sequence: TGTGCCAGCAGCTTGATAAGGCGGGGTTTCGAGCAGTACTTC.

This clonotype has just a few counts. The chain recombines TRBV20-1 with TRBJ1-6; D may be TRBD1 (5 bases). V lost 6 bases and J 10 bases, leaving 22 bases between the germline ends. The CDR3 is made up of 15 amino acids. Per the germline V gene, CDR1 is DFQATT and CDR2 is SNEGSKA (reference sequence). CDR3 residues: CSAVTRVDGRSPLHF. The DNA for the CDR3 is TGCAGTGCGGTGACCAGGGTTGATGGTAGATCACCCCTCCACTTT.

This clonotype was detected only a few times. The chain employs TRBV5-1 and TRBJ1-2; D is uncertain. The germline V gene encodes CDR1 SGHRS and CDR2 YFSETQ. V shed 1 base and J shed 7 bases, with 11 bases lying between them. The CDR3 totals 13 residues. The CDR3 DNA is TGCGCCAGCAGCTTGAGAGGGTATGGTGGCTACACCTTC. Its translation is CASSLRGYGGYTF. The variable domain in full, with the rest retrieved from reference TRBV5-1 and TRBJ1-2, is KAGVTQTPRYLIKTRGQQVTLSCSPISGHRSVSWYQQTPGQGLQFLFEYFSETQRNKGNFPGRFSGRQFSNSRSEMNVSTLELGDSALYLCASSLRGYGGYTFGSGTRLTVV.

This clonotype was seen only a few times. The gene calls are TRBV30 and TRBJ1-1; 9 nucleotides match TRBD1. The germline V gene encodes CDR1 GTSNPN and CDR2 SVGIG (reference sequence). The CDR3 extends over 15 amino acids. V shed 0 bases, J shed 4 bases, and the junction held 6 bases outside the gene matches. The CDR3, as DNA: TGTGCCTGGAGTGTACATAGACAGGGGGGCACTGAAGCTTTCTTT. Amino acids: CAWSVHRQGGTEAFF. Full variable domain (outside the CDR3, taken from reference TRBV30 and TRBJ1-1): SQTIHQWPATLVQPVGSPLSLECTVEGTSNPNLYWYRQAAGRGLQLLFYSVGIGQISSEVPQNLSASRPQDRQFILSSKKLLLSDSGFYLCAWSVHRQGGTEAFFGQGTRLTVV.

This clonotype was observed a few times. The V call is TRBV7-8, the J call TRBJ2-5; 11 nucleotides match TRBD2. Germline V gives CDR1 SGHVS, CDR2 FQNEAQ. With V trimmed by 10 bases and J by 5 bases, 15 bases remained unmatched. This CDR3 contains 16 residues. CDR3 region: CATLPSGGRLGETQYF. In nucleotides, the CDR3 is TGTGCCACCCTACCTAGCGGGGGGCGCTTGGGGGAGACCCAGTACTTC.

This clonotype was counted ten times or more. The CDR3 region is CASSQDSGAGTDTQYF. The CDR3 nucleotides read TGCGCCAGCAGCCAAGATAGCGGGGCCGGTACAGATACGCAGTATTTT. This rearrangement joins TRBV4-1 to TRBJ2-3; TRBD2 matches at 8 bases. This CDR3 spans 16 amino acids. After removal of 0 bases from V and 3 bases from J, the junction contained 5 bases not matched to a gene. From germline, CDR1 is MGHRA and CDR2 YSYEKL.

This clonotype was seen a handful of times. V gene TRBV5-1 combines with J gene TRBJ1-3, with D possibly matching TRBD1 (5 bases). This CDR3 is built from 15 residues. V gave up 0 bases and J gave up 2 bases, with 9 bases separating them. Germline CDR1 SGHRS, CDR2 YFSETQ. The CDR3, as DNA: TGCGCCAGCAGCTTGGGGACAAATCCTGGAAACACCATATATTTT. Its translation is CASSLGTNPGNTIYF.

This chain joins TRBV4-3 and TRBJ1-5; D is unresolved. Looked up from germline, CDR1 is LGHNA and CDR2 is YSLEER. The CDR3 is 14 residues long. The V and J ends lost 4 bases and 9 bases respectively, with 16 bases between them. In DNA, the CDR3 is TGCGCCAGCAGCCCGGGTGGCCCCGAGGGGCCCCAGCATTTT. Translation gives CASSPGGPEGPQHF.

This clonotype was observed a handful of times. The chain has TRBV6-2 or TRBV6-3 and TRBJ1-5, with D uncertain. Germline V CDR1 and CDR2: MNHEY, SVGEGT. CDR3 size: 14 residues. Trimming removed 4 bases from V and 0 bases from J, with 7 bases in between. Here the CDR3 reads CASSWYASNQPQHF. CDR3 sequence (DNA): TGTGCCAGCAGTTGGTACGCTAGCAATCAGCCCCAGCATTTT.

The chain combines TRBV6-5 with TRBJ2-3; either TRBD1 or TRBD2 may supply D (5 bases each). Per germline, CDR1 MNHEY and CDR2 SVGAGI. The V end lost 0 bases, the J end lost 3 bases, and 22 bases lay between the germline ends. The CDR3 totals 19 residues. CDR3 loop: CASSYSIVTGAGNTDTQYF. The CDR3 DNA sequence: TGTGCCAGCAGTTACTCGATTGTGACCGGGGCAGGGAATACAGATACGCAGTATTTT.

This clonotype was seen at least ten times. The rearrangement joins TRBV10-3 to TRBJ2-5; 7 nucleotides line up with TRBD1. CDR1 is ENHRY, CDR2 SYGVKD, per germline. The V gene end was trimmed by 6 bases and the J gene end by 1 base; junction bases not matched to a gene: 2. This CDR3 spans 13 amino acids. DNA of the CDR3: TGTGCCATCAGGGACAGGCTCCAAGAGACCCAGTACTTC. This encodes CAIRDRLQETQYF.

CDR3 nucleotides: TGCAGCGTTGAGGGGGGAGTTGGAGAGACCCAGTACTTC. This encodes CSVEGGVGETQYF. This sequence joins TRBV29-1 and TRBJ2-5; TRBD2 might be the D (6 bases). Germline V gene data show CDR1 as SQVTM and CDR2 as ANQGSEA. Between the trimmed V and J ends, which lost 3 bases and 4 bases, there was a span of 12 bases. The CDR3 extends over 13 amino acids.

This clonotype was observed a handful of times. The chain employs TRBV12-3 or TRBV12-4 and TRBJ1-2; 9 bases agree with TRBD1. This CDR3 region has 13 residues. After removal of 4 bases from V and 4 bases from J, the junction contained 1 base not matched to a gene. The CDR3 here is CASSYRGRYGYTF. CDR3 DNA sequence: TGTGCCAGCAGTTACAGGGGGCGCTATGGCTACACCTTC.

The gene calls are TRBV14 and TRBJ1-6; TRBD1 is a possible D gene (6 bases). Trimming removed 4 bases at V and 7 bases at J, with 14 bases between. Germline V gene data show CDR1 as SGHDN and CDR2 as FVKESK. The CDR3 length is 15 residues. The CDR3 sequence is CASSRRQAANSPLHF. The CDR3, as DNA: TGTGCCAGCAGCCGCAGACAGGCGGCCAATTCACCCCTCCACTTT.